Below, one T cell receptor (beta chain) is given with its context. Its specificity is unknown. This entry is derived from a study of regulatory T cells in long-lasting Graves disease. HTBI primers from iRepertoire and Arm-PCR of CDR3 regions yielded the TCR beta libraries. Each CDR3 protein gets one entry after TCRdb re-called the multiplex PCR reads with MiXCR. This table holds roughly 470,000 distinct CDR3 sequences, 20% to 25% found once. Trimming pared 3 bases from V and 6 bases from J, leaving 6 bases between. There are 11 residues in the CDR3. Per the germline V gene, CDR1 is SGHRS and CDR2 is YFSETQ. Time point of the sample: persistent/refractory GD, antithyroid drugs over 5 years with positive TRAb. Scientists built the TCR library using RNA that was extracted from PBMCs. Graves' disease diagnoses used American Thyroid Association guidelines. A blood draw put around 9 milliliters of peripheral blood into EDTA tubes.

General study findings and limits: Those with persistent Graves' had less TCR diversity than newly diagnosed patients.

Material: peripheral blood mononuclear cells (PBMCs), obtained when the disease was refractory, from a patient treated with antithyroid drugs. The origin of this receptor is a female donor with Graves disease. The V call is TRBV5-1, the J call TRBJ1-2; D unresolved. CDR3 region: CASSSVDGYTF. Here the CDR3 DNA reads TGCGCCAGCAGCTCCGTAGATGGCTACACCTTC.